This record covers a single T cell receptor (beta chain). No antigen is known for it. These data come from a study of cytomegalovirus exposure and HLA in healthy donors. Turning to the study itself: A subsequent analysis reported that the 110 or so validation repertoires were produced on the same platform that had also been used for the 500 to 700 first-cohort repertoires.

Overall study results and limits: The study flagged approximately 180 TCR beta chains as cytomegalovirus-associated.

Repertoires were generated with immunoSEQ multiplex PCR, while TCRdb's copy carries only in-frame clones and drops some. This sample has roughly 260,000 clones, with about 83% found just once. Input material: PBMCs. This clonotype originated in a man in his late teens or twenties in good health and CMV-seronegative.

CDR3 bases: TGTGCCAGTTCACCGACCGGGACAGGTCTTTACGAGCAGTACTTC. Translation: CASSPTGTGLYEQYF. The rearrangement joins TRBV28 to TRBJ2-7, with 8 bases that match TRBD1. V gave up 9 bases and J gave up 4 bases; unmatched junction bases: 14. In germline, CDR1 is MDHEN, CDR2 SYDVKM. CDR3 length equals 15 residues.